The 17 T cell receptor beta chains presented below share a single source sample, sequenced in a study of T cells after posttransplantation cyclophosphamide. Profiling relied on immunoSEQ multiplex PCR, and the TCRdb table lists in-frame clones only, not all of them. The repertoire consists of around 24,000 clones, none detected only once. The material sequenced was PBMCs. These receptors originate from a woman aged 55-69 years in good health, CMV-negative, and a related stem cell transplant donor.

This clone appeared a few times. The chain employs TRBV4-1 and TRBJ2-7; weak D call: TRBD1 (5 bases). CDR1 is MGHRA, CDR2 YSYEKL, per germline. The V and J ends lost 3 bases and 0 bases respectively, with 12 bases between them. This CDR3 is 15 amino acids long. CDR3 DNA sequence: TGCGCCAGCAGCCATTCCAGGGTTTCCTCCTACGAGCAGTACTTC. It is translated as CASSHSRVSSYEQYF.

A few counts support this clone. The V and J genes are TRBV28 and TRBJ2-3, with TRBD2 matching 15 bases. The length of the CDR3 is 22 residues. Per the germline V gene, CDR1 is MDHEN and CDR2 is SYDVKM. Trimming removed 2 bases from V and 2 bases from J; junction bases left unmatched: 17. In DNA form, the CDR3 reads TGTGCCAGCAGTTTAGGGGGGCAGTCCGGGACTAGCGGGGGGTCAATCACAGATACGCAGTATTTT. It encodes CASSLGGQSGTSGGSITDTQYF.

This clone was recorded many times. This chain uses TRBV5-5 with TRBJ2-3, with 10 positions matching TRBD2. The CDR3 is 17 amino acids. J was trimmed by 1 base and V by 0 bases; bases with no gene match: 5. Germline CDR1 reads SGHKS; CDR2 reads YYEKEE (reference sequence). The CDR3 is CASSLEVAGGRTDTQYF. The CDR3 region has the DNA TGTGCCAGCAGCTTGGAGGTAGCGGGGGGCCGCACAGATACGCAGTATTTT.

This clone was detected many times. This chain links TRBV28 with TRBJ2-7; D is undetermined. V lost 3 bases and J 2 bases, leaving 8 bases between the germline ends. Per the germline V gene, CDR1 is MDHEN and CDR2 is SYDVKM. The CDR3 runs to 13 residues. The DNA of the CDR3 is TGTGCCAGCAGTTTGGGCAGAGCCTACGAGCAGTACTTC. It translates to CASSLGRAYEQYF.

In this sample, this clone turned up a few times. This chain joins TRBV5-1 and TRBJ2-1, with TRBD2 identical over 8 bases. CDR1 is SGHRS and CDR2 is YFSETQ in the germline V gene. V lost 1 base and J lost 8; bases outside the gene matches: 8. CDR3 size: 15 residues. The CDR3 nucleotides read TGCGCCAGCAGCTTGAGCGGGAGCAGCGTCGATGAGCAGTTCTTC. Its translation: CASSLSGSSVDEQFF.

This clone has at least ten counts. The rearrangement links TRBV18 to TRBJ2-1; 10 bases line up with TRBD2. CDR1 is KGHSH and CDR2 is LQKENI in the germline V gene. The CDR3 is 15 amino acids. J lost 4 bases, V lost 3 bases, and 3 bases had no gene match. In DNA form, the CDR3 reads TGTGCCAGCTCACCCCTAGCGGGGGCTTACAATGAGCAGTTCTTC. Residues: CASSPLAGAYNEQFF.

This clone was seen ten or more times. V and J are TRBV5-1 and TRBJ2-2, with D tentatively TRBD1 (6 bases). Trimming removed 4 bases from V and 4 bases from J, with 14 bases in between. This CDR3 has 15 amino acids. CDR1 is SGHRS, CDR2 YFSETQ, per germline. DNA for the CDR3: TGCGCCAGCAGCACTCAGACAGGCGTCACCGGGGAGCTGTTTTTT. It is translated as CASSTQTGVTGELFF. Full variable domain (outside the CDR3, taken from reference TRBV5-1 and TRBJ2-2): KAGVTQTPRYLIKTRGQQVTLSCSPISGHRSVSWYQQTPGQGLQFLFEYFSETQRNKGNFPGRFSGRQFSNSRSEMNVSTLELGDSALYLCASSTQTGVTGELFFGEGSRLTVL.

About this clone: At one of its ends the junction is not consistent with the germline gene, which may arise from a read error. V usage is TRBV7-7 and J usage is TRBJ2-3, with 8 bases lining up with TRBD2. This CDR3 has 15 amino acids. Germline lookup yields CDR1 SSHAT and CDR2 FNYEAQ (reference sequence). CDR3: CASSLGAGVSDTQYF. The DNA of the CDR3 is TGTGCTAGCAGCTTAGGAGCGGGGGTCTCAGATACGCAGTATTTT.

This clone was seen repeatedly, ten times or more. The CDR3 protein is CASSPPTGSGANVLTF. The CDR3, as DNA: TGTGCCAGCAGCCCTCCGACAGGCTCTGGGGCCAACGTCCTGACTTTC. V gene TRBV5-4 combines with J gene TRBJ2-6; D is possibly TRBD1 (6 bases). V shed 4 bases and J shed 0 bases, with 11 bases lying between them. From germline, CDR1 is SGHNT and CDR2 YYREEE (reference sequence). There are 16 residues in the CDR3.

This clone was found many times. The V call is TRBV7-6, the J call TRBJ1-4; 7 nucleotides line up with TRBD1. V dropped 5 bases and J dropped 4; count of bases not matched to a gene: 10. This CDR3 is built from 16 residues. From germline, CDR1 is SGHVS and CDR2 FNYEAQ. CDR3 bases: TGTGCCAGCAGCAACCAAAGGGGGCCGGTTAATGAAAAACTGTTTTTT. Translating gives CASSNQRGPVNEKLFF. The whole variable domain, filled in from reference TRBV7-6 and TRBJ1-4, reads GAGVSQSPRYKVTKRGQDVALRCDPISGHVSLYWYRQALGQGPEFLTYFNYEAQQDKSGLPNDRFSAERPEGSISTLTIQRTEQRDSAMYRCASSNQRGPVNEKLFFGSGTQLSVL.

This clone was observed at least ten times. The gene calls are TRBV7-2 and TRBJ2-3; D not resolved. This CDR3 comprises 12 residues. The V end lost 8 bases, the J end lost 3 bases, and 9 bases lay between the germline ends. Germline V gives CDR1 SGHTA, CDR2 FQGNSA. CDR3 nucleotides: TGTGCCAGCGGGCCGAATACAGATACGCAGTATTTT. It codes for CASGPNTDTQYF.

This clone was detected ten times or more. V usage is TRBV9 and J usage is TRBJ2-2, with a weak D call TRBD2 (6 bases). Germline V lookup: CDR1 SGDLS, CDR2 YYNGEE. Trimming removed 4 bases from V and 4 bases from J, with 14 bases in between. This CDR3 is built from 15 residues. The CDR3 sequence is CASSPIPGSTGELFF. The CDR3, as DNA: TGTGCCAGCAGCCCGATTCCCGGGAGCACCGGGGAGCTGTTTTTT.

This clone was observed many times. This chain connects TRBV14 to TRBJ2-7; 7 bases are shared with TRBD1. The CDR3 loop spans 15 amino acids. CDR1 is SGHDN and CDR2 is FVKESK in the germline V gene. J gave up 6 bases and V 4 bases, and 12 bases lay outside the gene matches. The chain's CDR3 is CASSRVSTGLAEQYF. The CDR3 DNA sequence: TGTGCCAGCAGCCGAGTATCGACAGGGCTCGCCGAGCAGTACTTC.

This clone was seen ten or more times. The genes are TRBV10-3 and TRBJ2-3; 7 nucleotides line up with TRBD2. CDR3 length: 15 amino acids. V was pared by 6 bases and J by 1 base, with 7 bases of the junction left unmatched. CDR1 ENHRY and CDR2 SYGVKD come from the germline V gene. The CDR3 spells CAISPVGGGTDTQYF. CDR3 DNA: TGTGCCATCAGCCCGGTGGGAGGGGGCACAGATACGCAGTATTTT.

This clone was counted ten times or more. The gene calls are TRBV7-2 and TRBJ2-3; TRBD2 is a possible D gene (7 bases). The CDR3 has 16 amino acids. CDR1 is SGHTA, CDR2 FQGNSA, per germline. Trimming cost V 6 bases and J 1 base, with 17 bases left between them. The CDR3 loop reads CASSEFGGGRTDTQYF. CDR3 sequence (DNA): TGTGCCAGCAGTGAATTCGGCGGGGGCCGCACAGATACGCAGTATTTT.

This clone was seen repeatedly, ten times or more. The chain uses TRBV5-1 and TRBJ1-1, with D possibly TRBD1 on 5 matching bases. Germline assignment: CDR1 SGHRS and CDR2 YFSETQ. V lost 5 bases to trimming and J lost 4 bases, with 24 bases between them. The CDR3 contains 17 residues. CDR3 loop: CASSKAFSGDGSTEAFF. The CDR3 DNA reads TGCGCCAGCAGTAAAGCGTTTTCGGGGGATGGATCCACTGAAGCTTTCTTT.

There are a few counts of this clone. The CDR3 sequence: CASSFPGGSGPYNEQFF. The CDR3 nucleotides are TGTGCCAGCAGCTTCCCCGGGGGTAGCGGCCCCTACAATGAGCAGTTCTTC. The chain joins TRBV7-9 to TRBJ2-1; D is possibly TRBD2 (6 bases). The V end was cut by 3 bases, the J end by 2 bases, with 17 bases between. This CDR3 is 17 amino acids long. CDR1 is SEHNR and CDR2 is FQNEAQ in the germline V gene (reference sequence).